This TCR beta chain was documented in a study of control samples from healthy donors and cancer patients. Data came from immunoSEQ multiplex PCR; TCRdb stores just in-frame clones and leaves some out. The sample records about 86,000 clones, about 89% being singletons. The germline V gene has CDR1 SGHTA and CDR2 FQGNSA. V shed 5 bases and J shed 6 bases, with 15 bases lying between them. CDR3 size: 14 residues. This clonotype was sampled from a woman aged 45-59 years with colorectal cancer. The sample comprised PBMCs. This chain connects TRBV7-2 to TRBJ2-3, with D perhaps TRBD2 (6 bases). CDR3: CASSARLVSDTQYF. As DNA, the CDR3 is TGTGCCAGCAGCGCCAGACTAGTTTCCGATACGCAGTATTTT.